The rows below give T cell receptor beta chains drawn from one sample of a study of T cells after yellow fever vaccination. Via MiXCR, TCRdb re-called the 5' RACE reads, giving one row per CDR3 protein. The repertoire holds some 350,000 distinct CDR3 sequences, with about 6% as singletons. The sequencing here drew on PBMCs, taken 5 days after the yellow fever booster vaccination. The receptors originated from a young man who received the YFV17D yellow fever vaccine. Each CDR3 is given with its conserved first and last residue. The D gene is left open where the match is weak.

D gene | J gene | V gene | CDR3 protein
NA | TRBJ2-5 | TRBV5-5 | CASSLGGYETQYF
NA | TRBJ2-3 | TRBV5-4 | CASSKGTEFTDTQYF
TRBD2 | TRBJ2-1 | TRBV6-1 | CASPLGGSGYNEQFF
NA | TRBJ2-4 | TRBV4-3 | CASSQDRTAPKNIQYF
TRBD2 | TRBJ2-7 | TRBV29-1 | CSVGTSGSYEQYF
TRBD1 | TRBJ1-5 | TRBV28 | CASKTGGNQPQHF
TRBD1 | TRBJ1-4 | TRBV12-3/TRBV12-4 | CASSLVSQTGSEKLFF
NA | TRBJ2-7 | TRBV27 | CASSDTNSYEQYF
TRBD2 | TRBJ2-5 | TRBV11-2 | CASSYHGAGGQETQYF
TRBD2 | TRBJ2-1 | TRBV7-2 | CASASGSYNEQFF
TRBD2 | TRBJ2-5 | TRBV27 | CASSRRLATGQETQYF
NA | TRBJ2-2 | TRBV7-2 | CASSVAGTTTGELFF
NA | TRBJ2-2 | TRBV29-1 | CSVDLAPLGTGELFF
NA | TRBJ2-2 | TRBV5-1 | CASSSTFNTGELFF
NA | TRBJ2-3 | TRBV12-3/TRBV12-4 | CASDPDTQYF
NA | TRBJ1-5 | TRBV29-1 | CSVSFRESPDQPQHF
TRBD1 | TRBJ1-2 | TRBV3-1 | CASSLPGQGRGYTF
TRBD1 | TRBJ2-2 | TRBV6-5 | CASSSPWGQRFTGELFF
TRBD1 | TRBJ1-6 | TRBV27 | CASSAAWAPGQGNSPLHF
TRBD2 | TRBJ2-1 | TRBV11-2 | CASSLDRASGRAGGFF
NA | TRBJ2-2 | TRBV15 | CATKSRPNTGELFF
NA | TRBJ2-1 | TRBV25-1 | CASSDSKPSSYNEQFF
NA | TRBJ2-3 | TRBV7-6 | CASSRLRPIAPSSTDTQYF
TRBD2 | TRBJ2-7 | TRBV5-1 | CASRLAGGIEQYF
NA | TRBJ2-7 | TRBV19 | CASSTARSGIYEQYF
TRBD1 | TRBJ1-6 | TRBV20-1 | CSATTGGGSPLHF
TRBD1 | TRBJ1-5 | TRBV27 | CASSLVGFGTVNQPQHF
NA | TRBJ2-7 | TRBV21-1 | CASTLFGDPIPPRSEQYF
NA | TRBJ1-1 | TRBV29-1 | CSAVSRANTEAFF
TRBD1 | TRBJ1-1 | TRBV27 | CASTKHLRTGRDEAFF
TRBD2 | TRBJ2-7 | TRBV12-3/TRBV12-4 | CASTKGTSGSYEQYF
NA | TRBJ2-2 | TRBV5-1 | CASSPTVGGGELFF